This T cell receptor (beta chain) was observed in a study of neurological immune-mediated disorders. There are many counts of this clonotype. Its antigen is as yet unknown. Germline V gene data show CDR1 as SGHRS and CDR2 as YFSETQ. With 6 bases removed from V and 6 bases from J, the gap between germline ends came to 20 bases. This CDR3 has 15 residues. Time point reported: technical triplicate 3. Unsorted libraries were prepared from 2 million PBMCs held at -80 C. With 10-nucleotide random UMIs, 5'RACE was used to make the cDNA. The authors obtained over 160 million TCR-beta sequences from 15-18 subjects per sequencing run. TCRdb fed the 5' RACE reads into MiXCR, producing one record per CDR3 protein. Here the sample spans about 44,000 distinct CDR3 sequences, approximately 21% being singletons. Points from the study as a whole: Subjects shared no identical expanded-clone CDR3 amino acid sequences, suggesting private TCR-beta repertoires in all groups.

The V gene is TRBV5-1, the J gene TRBJ2-3; TRBD1 might be the D (8 bases). This clonotype was sampled from a man between 60 and 70 years old with HTLV-1-associated myelopathy (HAM/TSP). The specimen was PBMCs. CDR3 amino acids: CASKSGQGGGDTQYF. Written as DNA, the CDR3 is TGCGCCAGCAAGTCCGGACAGGGCGGGGGTGATACGCAGTATTTT.